This T cell receptor beta chain was profiled in a study of cytomegalovirus exposure and HLA in healthy donors (dated by TCRdb to 2017 to 2019). Describing the broader study: An earlier analysis of several hundred of the donors reported around 280 Gb of sequence data and roughly 120 million unique TCR beta sequences obtained from about 200 million T cells. Around 320 gigabases of sequencing data and tens of millions of unique TCR sequences were included in an early release covering about 600 HLA-typed donors. The genetic ancestry cluster associated with self-reported Caucasian donors included around 76% of the 350 to 500 genotyped donors. The aim of the study was to test whether cataloging public T cell receptors could identify signatures of past pathogen exposure. The study profiled the T cell repertoires of 666 subjects by immunosequencing and related them to cytomegalovirus serostatus. A separate validation cohort of roughly 110 different subjects was used in addition to the approximately 700-subject first cohort. High-throughput TCR immunosequencing, statistical association of individual TCRs with disease status, and machine learning were combined to predict cytomegalovirus infection status. To study patterns of TCR occurrence, a later analysis re-analyzed previously published TCR beta repertoires from around 670 donors and added high-resolution HLA genotyping. Rather than using new phenotypic data, the later analysis identified candidate immune exposures from TCR beta sequences and from how often those sequences occurred across donors. To decide whether each TCR beta V gene segment behaved as functional or pseudogenic, an earlier analysis of some 600 of the donors relied on high-throughput TCR beta sequencing. Donor age, sex, ethnicity and CMV serostatus were collected together with the repertoire data. A later genetic analysis took genome-wide SNP genotypes for about three fifths of the roughly 700 donors and used that subset as a discovery cohort. All discovery cohort repertoires had been generated on a single sequencing platform. Class I and class II HLA loci were covered by the typing at four-digit resolution. Typing coverage differed by locus: A, B, C, DRB1 and DQB1 were typed in about 620-630 donors, DQA1 in approximately 520, DPA1 in some 600, and DPB1 in 472. Four to six DR-DQ haplotypes were handled as single units for association and clustering, since linkage in the cohort was strong. Across 398 genotyped donors of the cohort, an average of approximately 200,000 unique TCR beta nucleotide sequences per donor were sequenced, and 15% to 20% of those sequences were non-productive.

A remark on this clone: This clone's antigen is unknown. One junction end does not reproduce the germline sequence, and a read error may be involved.

The library was prepared using the immunoSEQ multiplex PCR assay. For the multiplex PCR, a mixture combining 60 forward primers for TCR Vbeta segments and 13 reverse primers for TCR Jbeta segments was used. The CDR3 region of rearranged TCR beta genes was amplified from genomic DNA by a multiplex PCR assay. The amplified TCR beta libraries were sequenced on the Illumina HiSeq System as 87-base-pair reads. For the original study's pipeline: A later analysis counted around 72 million unique TCR beta chains across the 666 repertoires, and roughly 9.9 million of these chains were shared by at least two donors. A nearest-neighbor algorithm error-corrected the raw reads and collapsed the reads into unique sequences, merging closely related sequences to remove PCR and sequencing errors. CDR3 sequences were aligned to IMGT reference sequences to assign V, D and J gene segments. For a sequence to be retained, a match of at least six nucleotides was required to both a V gene segment and a J gene segment. A rearrangement was called productive if the CDR3 had no stop codons and remained in frame with V and J, and every other rearrangement was called non-productive. Following IMGT convention, CDR3 was defined as the stretch from the second conserved V-encoded cysteine to the conserved J-encoded phenylalanine. The earlier analysis of a few hundred of the donors excluded any sequence lacking an unambiguous match to a single V gene segment. In an earlier analysis of 587 of the donors, V segments were called functional above 56.7% productive rearrangements and were called segregating when the between-donor standard deviation exceeded 5%. To diagnose cytomegalovirus status from the catalog of TCR beta chain sequences, a statistical classification framework was built. In a later analysis, V and J genes were assigned by comparing TCR nucleotide sequences against IMGT/GENE-DB human TR gene sequences. In a later analysis, CDR3 sequences and most-parsimonious VDJ recombination scenarios were assigned using the TCRdist pipeline. In a later analysis, each TCR beta chain was defined by its CDR3 amino acid sequence together with its V-gene family, and reads without a unique V-gene family were excluded. A later analysis removed 500 to 650 highly shared, low-generation-probability nucleotide sequences to deal with suspected cross-contamination and a sequencing artifact. In a later analysis, a clonal expansion index for each public chain was calculated from normalized within-repertoire ranks of inferred template counts. In a later analysis, generation probabilities were computed with a VDJ recombination model fitted to out-of-frame rearrangements, and the resulting probabilities were checked against IGoR. In a later analysis, TCR-TCR, TCR-HLA and TCR-CMV co-occurrence was scored with hypergeometric tests, and a repertoire-size bias correction was applied to TCR pairs. To estimate false discovery rates, a later analysis permuted the HLA or CMV assignments 20 times. In a later analysis, co-occurring TCRs were grouped using DBSCAN, and TCRdist sequence similarity was added for clustering within HLA-allele-positive subsets. For co-occurrence clustering, repertoires with fewer than 30,000 or more than 120,000 public chains were excluded, along with 5 or 6 repertoires with anomalous nucleotide sharing. Not all clones reach the TCRdb copy of this immuneACCESS table, which keeps in-frame sequences only. Checked studies attribute under half of the gap to unresolved V genes and leave the rest unexplained. That table furnishes V, J and clone size, whereas the DNA furnished D and trimming. The table for this sample records around 210,000 clones. The top ten clonotypes cover under 1% of the sample.

Broader findings and caveats from the paper: According to the authors, the approach could potentially be generalized to other disease states and immunological phenotypes. A later analysis found that HLA-associated TCR beta chains were more clonally expanded and had lower generation probabilities than equally common non-associated chains. The earlier analysis of fewer than 750 of the donors excluded some 16 rarely observed V segments, including chromosome 9 orphons, because counts were too low. HLA typing was unavailable for some donors at each locus, so association tests used only the typed subset. Some IMGT-functional V segments, including TRBV6-2 and TRBV6-3, could not be told apart with the 87-base-pair reads, so those segments were excluded. When HLA alleles, especially DR and DQ, strongly co-occurred, attributing TCR associations to individual alleles was difficult. According to a later analysis, most CMV-associated TCR beta chains appeared to be HLA-restricted, and the HLA associations seemed to be driven largely by CMV exposure. The only immune exposure information available for the cohort was CMV serostatus. In both the original and validation cohorts, the classifier was reported to diagnose cytomegalovirus status with high specificity and sensitivity. A further reported finding was that TCR beta sequences accurately predicted the HLA-A and HLA-B alleles for most subjects in the first cohort. The study listed 150 to 200 TCR beta chains as associated with cytomegalovirus. In this cohort, only TCR beta chains were sequenced, and detectable features were limited by the absence of alpha or paired-chain data. In a later analysis, TCR association rates were found to vary across HLA loci, with the most associated TCRs seen for DRB1 alleles and the fewest for HLA-C alleles. In vitro tests confirmed that a few of the cytomegalovirus-associated TCR beta chains recognize cytomegalovirus antigens. Correlated functional status among segregating V segments might be attributable to linkage disequilibrium, but an unknown experimental factor could not be ruled out. Sequencing depth was assumed to be roughly uniform across donors in the presence/absence analyses, though that assumption may not hold. A cluster of highly shared sequence variants was judged likely to represent a technical artifact of the sequencing pipeline. While some public TCRs were present in many individuals, most TCR sequences turned up only very rarely across donors. An earlier analysis of approximately 570 of the donors showed that most TCR beta V segments appeared in productive rearrangements either about 87% or about 30% of the time, which broadly matched IMGT annotations. A later genetic analysis reported fewer N-insertions in productive TCRs among donors in an Asian-associated ancestry cluster than the 666-donor mean. According to a later analysis, parvovirus B19, influenza, CMV and Epstein-Barr virus appeared linked to several top co-occurrence clusters. Specific HLA alleles were associated with more than 15,000 TCR beta sequences at a false discovery rate of 0.05 in a later analysis. In a later genetic analysis, a missense DCLRE1C variant was associated with V-gene and J-gene trimming of TCR beta chains, and the association was replicated in an independent cohort.

CDR1 and CDR2 were assigned from the germline V gene as MNHNS and SASEGT. The CDR3 spans 11 residues, from the cysteine through the phenylalanine. This entry keeps only the CDR3 DNA: 33 bases, framed from base 1. The cohort was made up of roughly 670 healthy bone marrow donors. At the time of sampling, all cohort members were nominally healthy, though unrecorded immune exposures were likely present. The donor was CMV seropositive and belonged to the group of 270 or so seropositive cohort members. A peripheral blood sample was collected from each donor, and TCR beta sequencing was performed on peripheral blood mononuclear cells. The Qiagen DNeasy Blood Extraction Kit was used to extract genomic DNA from the blood cell samples.

The sample was PBMCs. The receptor's source is a woman in her thirties in good health and CMV-seropositive. This receptor chain uses TRBV6-1 and TRBJ1-5; 10 bases in the middle match TRBD1. The sequenced DNA: TGTGCCAGCAGTGAAGCCGGGACAGGGGCTTTT. Its product reads: CASSEAGTGAF.